This TCR beta chain appears in the sequencing data of a study of regulatory T cells in long-lasting Graves disease. V gave up 0 bases and J gave up 6 bases, with 21 bases separating them. This CDR3 has 17 residues. From germline, CDR1 is SGHTS and CDR2 YDEGEE. Notes on the study in general: Persistent Graves' patients had lower TCR diversity than newly diagnosed ones. New patients shared fewer public clonotypes (approximately 970) than persistent patients did (around 3,000).

The sample holds many counts of this clonotype. The antigen is undetermined. Documented time point: newly diagnosed GD, antithyroid drugs for less than 3 months. Making the TCR library involved RNA that had been extracted from PBMCs. A blood draw put about 9.9 milliliters of peripheral blood into EDTA tubes. For TCR beta, libraries came from iRepertoire HTBI primers and Arm-PCR of CDR3 regions. TCRdb called the multiplex PCR reads again in MiXCR, with one record for every CDR3 protein. In the table there are 250,000 to 400,000 distinct CDR3 sequences, under 20% of which are singletons. This chain connects TRBV5-8 to TRBJ2-5, with D tentatively TRBD2 (7 bases). This TCR derives from a female donor with Graves disease. The sequenced sample was peripheral blood mononuclear cells (PBMCs), obtained at new diagnosis, from a patient treated with antithyroid drugs. CDR3 nucleotide sequence: TGTGCCAGCAGCTTGGCTCCGGCGGGGGCGGTGGGGAAGACCCAGTACTTC. This encodes CASSLAPAGAVGKTQYF.